This TCR beta chain was recovered during a study of Graves' ophthalmopathy and Graves' hyperthyroidism. Background on the study: No treatment had been given when peripheral blood was collected at initial diagnosis. Regarding the study as a whole: The model forecast ophthalmopathy progression, reaching under 71% sensitivity and about 75% specificity.

Amplified TCR beta CDR3 regions were obtained using RNA transcripts as template. After a first-round RT-PCR with HTBI primers, a second-round multiplex PCR was run. TCRdb used MiXCR to reprocess the multiplex PCR reads, holding one entry per CDR3 protein. Of hundreds of thousands of distinct CDR3 sequences listed, roughly 21% are singletons. Pregnancy or lactation, uncontrolled infections and other autoimmune diseases were grounds for excluding patients. A roughly 10 ml volume of fresh peripheral blood provided the PBMCs. Concerning this clonotype: Its antigen is unknown.

The ends lost 6 bases at V and 2 bases at J; junction bases unmatched: 19. The germline gives CDR1 SGHVS, CDR2 FQNEAQ. The CDR3 covers 20 residues. The clonotype comes from a young woman with stable Graves' hyperthyroidism. Sequenced sample: peripheral blood. The V and J genes are TRBV7-8 and TRBJ2-3, with 11 positions matching TRBD2. This CDR3 reads CASSYLRSSASGGLTDTQYF. Here the CDR3 DNA reads TGTGCCAGCAGTTATCTTCGGTCTTCGGCTAGCGGGGGGCTCACAGATACGCAGTATTTT.